This T cell receptor beta chain was sequenced during a study of shared T cell receptors in the human thymus. Some clones are missing from TCRdb's copy, which holds only in-frame ones; the method was immunoSEQ multiplex PCR. The profile shows hundreds of thousands of clones, more than 85% of them singletons. The sequence was collected from a human donor. Source material: thymocytes.

CDR3: CAIRDRGNTEAFF. In DNA, the CDR3 is TGTGCCATCAGAGACAGGGGAAACACTGAAGCTTTCTTT. The chain combines TRBV10-3 with TRBJ1-1; 8 bases line up with TRBD1. J gave up 2 bases and V 6 bases, and 2 bases lay outside the gene matches. This CDR3 contains 13 residues. The germline gives CDR1 ENHRY, CDR2 SYGVKD.